This paragraph reports one T cell receptor (beta chain). The antigen is unknown. Blood collection times were about day -28 and days 30, 100, 180 posttransplant. Only in-frame clones appear in the TCRdb table, and some are missing; sequencing was by immunoSEQ multiplex PCR. The table shows roughly 30,000 clones, with 80% to 95% occurring only once. This CDR3 comprises 14 residues. The germline V gene encodes CDR1 SGHDT and CDR2 YYEEEE. The germline V and J ends were trimmed by 4 bases and 1 base, with 11 bases remaining between them. The sample comes from a study of T cell clonotyping in hematopoietic cell transplantation. Study-wide findings and caveats: After transplant, recipient diversity fell while pathologically expanded clonotypes grew through day 180. Cells were unsorted, so CD4 and CD8 contributions were not separated. Few recipient clonotypes overlapped donors; over 95% were de novo at given depth.

The chain couples TRBV5-6 to TRBJ1-1; maybe TRBD1 (5 bases). This clonotype originated in a female patient in her fifties or sixties who had an allogeneic stem cell transplant from a related donor, so the T cells may come from the graft donor. Some clones in this sample may be carry-over from other donors' samples. Specimen: PBMCs, collected 100 days after allogeneic stem cell transplant. CDR3 sequence (DNA): TGTGCCAGCAGCAGGGCAGGGACGAACACTGAAGCTTTCTTT. This gives the protein CASSRAGTNTEAFF.